Below, one T cell receptor beta chain is given with its context. At the DNA level, this CDR3 is encoded by other sequences in the same sample as well. The entry originates in a study of blood T cell repertoires in COVID-19. Background on the study: T cells, B-cell-depleted T cells, or PBMCs provided the cDNA or gDNA that served as material.

This CDR3 spans 15 amino acids. V was shortened by 0 bases and J by 0 bases, with 3 bases between the two germline ends. Per the germline V gene, CDR1 is LGHDT and CDR2 is YNNKEL (reference sequence). The assay was immunoSEQ multiplex PCR, and TCRdb's table has in-frame clones only and misses some. The sample holds about 330,000 clones; around four fifths are singletons and the top ten take around 1.2%. The chain has TRBV3-1 (or the pseudogene TRBV3-2) and TRBJ2-6; D remains ambiguous. The sequenced material came from peripheral blood. The source is a woman between 45 and 60 years old with acute or convalescent COVID-19. CDR3 in amino acids: CASSQDSSGANVLTF. CDR3 coding DNA: TGTGCCAGCAGCCAAGACTCCTCTGGGGCCAACGTCCTGACTTTC.